One sample yielded the 22 T cell receptor beta chains listed below, sequenced in a study of T cells in severe cutaneous drug reactions. The iRepertoire multiplex PCR system with TCR subtype-specific primers built both bulk and single-cell libraries. TCRdb re-called the multiplex PCR reads and catalogs CDR3 proteins one per entry, DNA excluded. Recorded for this sample: roughly 7,100 distinct CDR3 sequences. Sequenced patients had Stevens-Johnson syndrome or toxic epidermal necrolysis caused by carbamazepine. Sequenced sample: cells from a skin blister. The receptor set was obtained from a human donor with toxic epidermal necrolysis, a severe cutaneous drug reaction.

The chain recombines TRBV7-3 with TRBJ2-5; TCRdb outputs TRBD2, but without DNA this stays unchecked. The CDR3 totals 16 residues. Germline V gene sequence: CDR1 SGHTA, CDR2 FQGTGA. The CDR3 sequence: CASSLIPGTDQETQYF.

The V gene is TRBV30, the J gene TRBJ1-1; TCRdb lists TRBD1, though no DNA is available to test this call. The germline gives CDR1 GTSNPN, CDR2 SVGIG (reference sequence). The CDR3 length is 13 residues. CDR3 sequence: CAWSSQGYTEAFF. The complete variable domain, with remaining parts taken from reference TRBV30 and TRBJ1-1, reads SQTIHQWPATLVQPVGSPLSLECTVEGTSNPNLYWYRQAAGRGLQLLFYSVGIGQISSEVPQNLSASRPQDRQFILSSKKLLLSDSGFYLCAWSSQGYTEAFFGQGTRLTVV.

The CDR3 here is CVSSQGQGPNTEAFF. This chain joins TRBV4-1 and TRBJ1-1; the D gene TCRdb calls, TRBD1, cannot be checked with no DNA. Germline CDR1 is MGHRA and CDR2 is YSYEKL. This CDR3 contains 15 residues.

V gene TRBV28 combines with J gene TRBJ1-4. CDR3 length: 15 amino acids. CDR1 and CDR2 from the germline V gene are MDHEN and SYDVKM. The CDR3 loop reads CASSFSAGMYEKLFF.

The J gene is TRBJ2-1, the V gene TRBV28; checking the TCRdb D call of TRBD2 is not possible without DNA. In germline, CDR1 is MDHEN, CDR2 SYDVKM. There are 17 residues in the CDR3. This CDR3 is CASSLPAGGSTYNEQFF.

This clonotype is classed as medium-sized by frequency. The CDR3 is CASSPPGQGRVYEQFF. This chain links TRBV2 with TRBJ2-1; the TRBD1 assignment by TCRdb is unverifiable without DNA. The CDR3 has 16 amino acids. CDR1 SNHLY and CDR2 FYNNEI come from the germline V gene.

The chain is built from TRBV6-4 and TRBJ2-1; as DNA is missing, the TRBD1 call by TCRdb cannot be tested. Germline V gene sequence: CDR1 MRHNA, CDR2 SNTAGT. CDR3 size: 14 residues. The CDR3 sequence: CASSNRGHHNEQFF.

The CDR3 spells CASSSTSGRYNEQYF. The rearrangement joins TRBV13 to TRBJ2-7; TCRdb designates TRBD2, a call that cannot be tested without DNA. Looked up from germline, CDR1 is PRHDT and CDR2 is FYEKMQ (reference sequence). The CDR3 loop spans 15 amino acids.

The rearrangement joins TRBV20-1 to TRBJ2-1. Looked up from germline, CDR1 is DFQATT and CDR2 is SNEGSKA (reference sequence). This CDR3 is 12 amino acids long. The CDR3 sequence is CSATDGYNEQFF.

CDR3: CASSSDSEAFF. V and J are TRBV6-6 and TRBJ1-1. The germline V gene has CDR1 MNHNY and CDR2 SVGAGI (reference sequence). The CDR3 has 11 amino acids.

This chain joins TRBV27 and TRBJ2-3; without DNA, the TCRdb call of TRBD2 cannot be checked. CDR1 and CDR2 from the germline V gene are MNHEY and SMNVEV (reference sequence). The CDR3 totals 15 residues. The chain's CDR3 is CASIPAGPSTDTQYF.

The chain combines TRBV28 with TRBJ2-7; the D call from TCRdb, TRBD1, cannot be confirmed without DNA. The CDR3 has 15 residues. Per the germline V gene, CDR1 is MDHEN and CDR2 is SYDVKM. The CDR3 spells CASTHLGGRGYEQYF.

The rearrangement joins TRBV20-1 to TRBJ2-3; TCRdb picks TRBD2, but there is no DNA to check that call. Per germline, CDR1 DFQATT and CDR2 SNEGSKA (reference sequence). The CDR3 consists of 14 residues. The CDR3 loop reads CSAAPGVTIGTQYF.

The rearrangement links TRBV20-1 to TRBJ2-7; TCRdb reports TRBD1, a call that lacks DNA to check it against. Germline V gives CDR1 DFQATT, CDR2 SNEGSKA (reference sequence). This CDR3 spans 17 amino acids. The CDR3 sequence is CSARSRGGSTAYDEQYF.

V is TRBV11-2 and J is TRBJ1-6; no DNA is available, so the TRBD1 call from TCRdb remains unchecked. CDR3 size: 14 residues. Germline CDR1 SGHAT, CDR2 FQNNGV. The CDR3 spells CASSLTDRISPLHF.

The chain employs TRBV6-5 and TRBJ1-5. The CDR3 length is 16 residues. Germline CDR1 and CDR2: MNHEY and SVGAGI. The CDR3 loop is CASSLGGLYSNQPQHF.

The rearrangement uses TRBV29-1 and TRBJ2-3. The CDR3 totals 13 residues. The germline gives CDR1 SQVTM, CDR2 ANQGSEA. The chain's CDR3 is CSVEESSTDTQYF.

The chain couples TRBV4-1 to TRBJ2-3; the TCRdb call, TRBD2, lacks DNA for checking. CDR1 and CDR2 from the germline V gene are MGHRA and YSYEKL. This CDR3 spans 17 amino acids. The CDR3 sequence: CASSQDQLAESTDTQYF.

The rearrangement links TRBV28 to TRBJ1-2; TCRdb proposes TRBD1, but this gene call is untestable without DNA. The CDR3 sequence is 14 residues long. CDR1 and CDR2 (germline): MDHEN, SYDVKM. This CDR3 reads CASSPRVAWDGYTF.

This clonotype ranks as medium-sized (0.01 to 0.1%) in terms of frequency. The V and J genes are TRBV30 and TRBJ2-7; TCRdb's D gene call, TRBD1, goes unchecked for lack of DNA. This CDR3 contains 14 residues. In germline, CDR1 is GTSNPN, CDR2 SVGIG (reference sequence). The CDR3 sequence: CAWSGQGVRYEQYF.

V is TRBV14 and J is TRBJ2-7; the D call of TRBD1 rests on TCRdb alone, since no DNA is present to check it. Germline-derived CDR1 and CDR2 are SGHDN and FVKESK. This CDR3 has 14 residues. The CDR3 loop is CASSATDSIYEQYF.

The chain recombines TRBV28 with TRBJ2-7; with no DNA, the TCRdb D assignment of TRBD2 cannot be verified. Germline values: CDR1 MDHEN, CDR2 SYDVKM. The CDR3 is made up of 15 amino acids. The CDR3 spells CASSLLGQFSYEQYF.